The sequence of this T cell receptor (beta chain) was determined in a study of Graves' ophthalmopathy and Graves' hyperthyroidism. Active ophthalmopathy (CAS at least 3, NOSPECS at least 4), lasting under 3 months. This clonotype was picked up one time. A much larger clone lies one base from this, so it may be a read error. No conserved phenylalanine or tryptophan is present at the end of the CDR3, so a read error is the likely explanation. Amplifying from RNA transcripts, the study obtained TCR beta CDR3 regions. HTBI-primed first-round RT-PCR preceded second-round multiplex PCR. TCRdb recomputed calls from the multiplex PCR reads with MiXCR, one row per CDR3 protein. The table includes around 670,000 distinct CDR3 sequences, about 44% detected once. CDR3 length equals 15 residues. V gave up 9 bases and J gave up 4 bases; unmatched junction bases: 11. Germline V CDR1 and CDR2: SGHTA, FQGNSA.

This receptor was identified in an adult man with Graves' ophthalmopathy. The rearrangement uses TRBV7-2 and TRBJ2-7; 11 nucleotides line up with TRBD1. Sequencing used peripheral blood. CDR3 nucleotides: TGTGCCAGTAGCCCCTCCGGACAGGGGGCGTACGAGCAGTACCTC. Its translation: CASSPSGQGAYEQYL.